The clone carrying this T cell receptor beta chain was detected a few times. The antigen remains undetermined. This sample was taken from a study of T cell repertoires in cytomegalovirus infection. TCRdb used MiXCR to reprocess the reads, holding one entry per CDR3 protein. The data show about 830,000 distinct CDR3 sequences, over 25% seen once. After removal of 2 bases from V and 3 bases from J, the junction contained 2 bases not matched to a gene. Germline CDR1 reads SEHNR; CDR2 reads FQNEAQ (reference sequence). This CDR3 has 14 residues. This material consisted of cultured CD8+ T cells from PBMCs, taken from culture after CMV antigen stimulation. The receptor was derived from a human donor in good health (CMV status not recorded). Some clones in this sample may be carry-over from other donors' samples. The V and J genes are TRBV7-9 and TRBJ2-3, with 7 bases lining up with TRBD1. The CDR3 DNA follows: TGTGCCAGCAGCTTAAGGGACAGAACAGATACGCAGTATTTT. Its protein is CASSLRDRTDTQYF.